The sequence of this TCR beta chain was determined in a study of cytomegalovirus exposure and HLA in healthy donors. Overall study context: About 82 million unique TCRs from HLA-typed donors were held in an early release of data. Study-wide findings and caveats: Several of the most significant clusters appeared linked to common viral pathogens, based on a later analysis.

The CDR3 extends over 15 amino acids. The germline V gene encodes CDR1 MNHEY and CDR2 SVGAGI. V shed 4 bases and J 3 bases; nucleotides not matched to a gene: 3. PCR was performed using 60 Vbeta and 13 Jbeta primers. Clones were sequenced by immunoSEQ multiplex PCR, and TCRdb holds only the in-frame ones, with some missing. The sample includes around 130,000 clones, 80% to 85% of them seen just once. Note on this clone: The antigen is not known.

The V call is TRBV6-5, the J call TRBJ1-6, with 7 bases aligning to TRBD1. This receptor was taken from a man aged 25-45 years in good health and CMV-seronegative. The sample consisted of PBMCs. Here the CDR3 DNA reads TGTGCCAGCAGTTCTCGGACAGGCTATAATTCACCCCTCCACTTT. Its protein is CASSSRTGYNSPLHF.